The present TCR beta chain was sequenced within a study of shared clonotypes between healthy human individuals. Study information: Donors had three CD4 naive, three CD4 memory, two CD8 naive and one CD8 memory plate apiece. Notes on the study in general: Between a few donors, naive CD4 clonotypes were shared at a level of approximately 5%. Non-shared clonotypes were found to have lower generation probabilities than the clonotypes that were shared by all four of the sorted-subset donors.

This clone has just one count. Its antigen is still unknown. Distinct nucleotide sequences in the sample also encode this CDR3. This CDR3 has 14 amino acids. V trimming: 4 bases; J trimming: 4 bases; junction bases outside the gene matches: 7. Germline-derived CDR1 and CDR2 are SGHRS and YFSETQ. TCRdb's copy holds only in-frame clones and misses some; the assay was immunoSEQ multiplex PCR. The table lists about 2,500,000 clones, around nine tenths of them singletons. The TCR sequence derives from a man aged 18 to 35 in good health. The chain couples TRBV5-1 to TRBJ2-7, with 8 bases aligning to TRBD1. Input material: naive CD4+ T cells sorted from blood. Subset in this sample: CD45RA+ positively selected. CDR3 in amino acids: CASSLRTGTYEQYF. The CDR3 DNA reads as TGCGCCAGCAGCCTCCGGACAGGGACTTACGAGCAGTACTTC.